This T cell receptor (beta chain) was recorded in a study of blood T cell repertoires in COVID-19. Study background: From the United States, Italy and Spain came samples of acute and convalescent COVID-19. From T cells, B-cell-depleted T cells, or PBMCs came the material, which was cDNA or gDNA.

Authors' methods: The authors estimated nucleated cell counts from reference gene primer amplification. Using immunoSEQ multiplex PCR, the repertoire was profiled, and TCRdb retains in-frame clones only, with some absent. That table is the source of V, J and clone size, and D and trimming were worked out from the DNA. Among about 190,000 clones listed, 70% to 85% were seen once. Looked up from germline, CDR1 is GTSNPN and CDR2 is SVGIG (reference sequence). Unmatched junction bases numbered 2, after V lost 0 bases and J lost 0 bases. The length of the CDR3 is 15 residues. This clonotype was obtained from a man aged 45-65 years who had recovered from COVID-19. The chain recombines TRBV30 with TRBJ2-1, with 7 bases matching TRBD2. Input material: peripheral blood. Here the CDR3 DNA reads TGTGCCTGGAGTGTCGGGGGGAGCTCCTACAATGAGCAGTTCTTC. Translating gives CAWSVGGSSYNEQFF.